This TCR beta chain was found in a study of cytomegalovirus exposure and HLA in healthy donors. About the study: Earlier work reported 110 million or so unique TCR beta sequences from 150 million to 200 million T cells.

V trimming: 3 bases; J trimming: 2 bases; junction bases outside the gene matches: 6. Germline V gene sequence: CDR1 ENHRY, CDR2 SYGVKD. This CDR3 has 15 residues. PCR was performed using 60 Vbeta and 13 Jbeta primers. Original processing notes: Among the unique TCR beta chains that a later analysis counted, about 85 million in all, 10 million to 14 million were shared. Measured with immunoSEQ multiplex PCR; TCRdb has only the in-frame clones, and not every one. V and J calls and clone size are those listed in that table; D and trimming were worked out from the DNA. The data show approximately 150,000 clones, with roughly 83% seen just once and around 0.93% held by the top ten. As regards this clone: What it binds is unknown.

Broader study findings: It was shown in a later analysis that HLA-associated TCR beta chains were more clonally expanded than other, equally common chains. Highest at DRB1 and lowest at HLA-C, TCR association rates differed among HLA loci in a later analysis.

The V gene is TRBV10-3, the J gene TRBJ2-7; TRBD1 aligns across 8 bases. The sequence was obtained from a man aged 25 to 40 in good health and CMV-seronegative. Sequences were obtained from PBMCs. The CDR3 bases are TGTGCCATCAGTGATGGGGGGACAGGCGCCTACGAGCAGTACTTC. Protein sequence: CAISDGGTGAYEQYF.